The TCR beta chain under discussion was sequenced for a study of T cells in Graves' hyperthyroidism and ophthalmopathy. Points from the study as a whole: A 13 V-J signature model discriminated ophthalmopathy versus stable hyperthyroidism. The model identified upcoming ophthalmopathy a median about 7.1 months ahead of onset.

This clonotype was recorded many times. As yet, its antigen is unknown. The investigators amplified TCR beta CDR3 regions from RNA transcripts. TCR CDR3 regions were first amplified by RT-PCR with HTBI primers. TCRdb passed the multiplex PCR reads through MiXCR, listing each CDR3 protein once. The repertoire includes about half a million distinct CDR3 sequences, roughly a quarter of them detected once, and approximately 11% sits in the top ten. Exclusion criteria comprised uncontrolled infection, other autoimmune disease, pregnancy or lactation. Thyroid ultrasound and orbital computed tomography, with clinical symptoms and serum thyroxine and TRAb, informed diagnoses. The CDR3 has 14 residues. Per germline, CDR1 PRHDT and CDR2 FYEKMQ (reference sequence). With 5 bases removed from V and 4 bases from J, the gap between germline ends came to 9 bases.

The sequencing input was blood. The sequence derives from a woman aged 25-40 years with Graves' ophthalmopathy. The chain carries TRBV13 and TRBJ2-6; no reliable D call. CDR3 DNA sequence: TGTGCCAGCAGCCAACTGAACGGGGCCAACGTCCTGACTTTC. The encoded protein is CASSQLNGANVLTF.